This note documents a single TCR beta chain sequence. It has no known antigen specificity. Nothing much larger sits one base from this clone, and base qualities are not available. This sample is part of a study of T cell responses to AZD1222 COVID-19 vaccine (dated by TCRdb to about 2021). In terms of the full investigation: AZD1222 recipients with second doses at about 4 weeks or about 12 weeks were pooled, because spike-specific TCR depth and breadth did not differ between schedules. A total of just over 230 trial participants underwent TCR sequencing, of whom about 210 had received two doses of AZD1222 and some 25 had received two doses of the MenACWY control vaccine. Trial participants were enrolled into age subgroups of 18-55, 56-69 and 70-plus years, which contained around 140, 26 and 57 TCR-sequenced participants, respectively. Broader findings and caveats from the paper: The vaccine-associated CD4 TCRs covered the entire spike protein, and the dominant responses fell in regions 160-218 and 743-854. In the small 56-69-year group, the increase in depth fell short of significance, most likely because of low power. Only 5 to 7 AZD1222 recipients were SARS-CoV-2 seropositive at baseline, limiting conclusions about previously exposed vaccinees. Participants were mostly white British, with more females than males. The authors suggested clonal diversity may have been underestimated. Because no day 14 peak-response samples were available, repertoires were characterized only after the peak T cell response. After two AZD1222 doses, both the breadth and the depth of spike-specific TCRs were significantly higher than at day 0 and than in MenACWY recipients. Nearly half of unique spike-specific TCRs reportedly recognized epitopes outside regions mutated in the B.1.351 and B.1.1.7 variants.

The CDR3 regions of human TCRbeta chains were analyzed by immunosequencing. Per the original workflow: Repertoire TCRs were matched against a reference library of SARS-CoV-2-specific TCRs generated with the MIRA antigen-specificity platform. Breadth was defined as the fraction of unique TCRs that were SARS-CoV-2-associated. Depth was defined as the fraction of total T cells that were SARS-CoV-2-associated. Using the MIRA data, each spike-specific TCR was mapped to the spike region that the TCR reacts to and placed in a CD4 or CD8 class. Log10-transformed breadth and depth values were compared by one-way ANOVA with Sidak's multiple comparisons tests. In its TCRdb copy, this immuneACCESS table keeps in-frame sequences only and misses some clones. Where compared with another copy, unresolved V genes explain less than half of these, and the others have no known cause. D and trimming come from the DNA, and the V and J calls and clone size come from that table. Across this sample there are some 100,000 clones, with approximately 90% seen only once. The ten largest clones represent 1% to 1.5% of the sample.

CDR1 and CDR2 are drawn from the germline V gene: SGHAT, FQNNGV. The CDR3, from cysteine to phenylalanine, totals 15 residues. The retained sequence is limited to the CDR3, 45 bases, with the frame set at the first base. V is pruned by 1 base and J by 7 bases, leaving 2 bases of the junction without a gene match. The label giving this sample's time point can be read as: baseline before first vaccination. The vaccinee samples were drawn from two UK trials, COV001 and COV002, one of which was a single-blind randomized controlled phase 2/3 trial testing AZD1222 (ChAdOx1 nCoV-19) in healthy adults. For TCRbeta chain sequencing, PBMC samples were collected from trial participants at day 0 and at day 28 after the second dose.

This TCR was recovered from an adult in good health. The chain employs TRBV11-2 and TRBJ2-1; 12 bases in the junction line up with TRBD2. The input for sequencing was peripheral blood, taken on day 0 of AZD1222 vaccination. The nucleotide sequence is TGTGCCAGCAGCTTAGGGCTAGCGGGGGGGAATGAGCAGTTCTTC. Translated, it reads CASSLGLAGGNEQFF.